The 8 T cell receptor beta chains below come from one sample, sequenced in a study of T cell clonality in common variable immunodeficiency. Clones were sequenced by immunoSEQ multiplex PCR, and TCRdb holds only the in-frame ones, with some missing. The table lists tens of thousands of clones, with no singletons. The sequenced material came from peripheral blood mononuclear cells. The source is a person aged 18 to 70 in good health.

This clone was recorded many times. This chain's CDR3 is CASSIVQGSNQPQHF. Incomplete CDR3 DNA: TGTGCCAGTAGTATAGTCCAGGGGAGCAATCAGCCC. The chain has TRBV19 and TRBJ1-5; D perhaps matches TRBD1 (6 bases). Read coverage stops 3 residues before the CDR3 terminus; the germline J gene supplies the remainder. The germline CDR1 and CDR2 sequences are LNHDA and SQIVND (reference sequence). This CDR3 is 15 amino acids long. With 1 base removed from V and 1 base from J, the gap between germline ends came to 8 bases.

This clone was observed a few times. This likely traces to a read error, being one base from a far larger clone. Read data end 3 residues before the CDR3 end; the end is taken from the germline J gene. The same CDR3 arises from other DNA sequences in this sample as well. The rearrangement joins TRBV7-2 to TRBJ1-4, with a weak D call TRBD1 (6 bases). The CDR3 loop spans 14 amino acids. V lost 5 bases to trimming and J lost 0 bases, with 7 bases between them. Germline values: CDR1 SGHTA, CDR2 FQGNSA. CDR3 DNA (partial): TGTGCCAGCAGCCACAGGGCAACTAATGAAAAA. Encoded protein: CASSHRATNEK. The CDR3, in full, reads CASSHRATNEKLFF.

This clone has a count of ten or more. The CDR3 end is not reached by the read, which stops 3 residues before it; the germline J gene fills it in. The rearrangement uses TRBV19 and TRBJ2-2; 13 bases agree with TRBD2. Germline CDR1 is LNHDA and CDR2 is SQIVND (reference sequence). This CDR3 is built from 16 residues. Trimming took 10 bases from V and 7 from J; bases not matched to a gene: 12. The covered CDR3 bases are TGTGCCACCGGTGGAGGACTAGCGGGAGTTCTCGGGGAG. This gives the protein CATGGGLAGVLGE. The CDR3 as a whole reads CATGGGLAGVLGELFF.

This clone was counted only a few times. The read ends 3 residues before the CDR3 terminus; that terminus is restored from the germline J gene. This chain joins TRBV2 and TRBJ2-3; 8 nucleotides agree with TRBD2. Germline values: CDR1 SNHLY, CDR2 FYNNEI. The CDR3 totals 15 residues. CDR3 loop: CASRFTGGPFETQYF. The DNA read from the CDR3 is TGTGCCAGCAGATTTACGGGGGGGCCCTTCGAGACG.

This clone was seen a handful of times. Read coverage stops 3 residues before the CDR3 terminus; the germline J gene supplies the remainder. This sequence joins TRBV7-9 and TRBJ1-2; the D is unclear. The CDR3 runs to 14 residues. The V gene's germline CDR1 is SEHNR and CDR2 FQNEAQ (reference sequence). CDR3 in amino acids: CASSLGSDSYDYTF. CDR3 DNA, as far as it was read: TGTGCCAGCAGCTTAGGGTCAGACTCCTACGAC. Full variable domain (missing parts from reference TRBV7-9 and TRBJ1-2): DTGVSQNPRHKITKRGQNVTFRCDPISEHNRLYWYRQTLGQGPEFLTYFQNEAQLEKSRLLSDRFSAERPKGSFSTLEIQRTEQGDSAMYLCASSLGSDSYDYTFGSGTRLTVV.

This clone was counted a few times. The read finishes 3 residues shy of the CDR3 end, and the germline J gene is used to complete it. This chain uses TRBV2 with TRBJ2-1, with 12 bases identical to TRBD1. Germline V lookup: CDR1 SNHLY, CDR2 FYNNEI. V was clipped by 7 bases and J by 7 bases; unmatched bases: 8. There are 15 residues in the CDR3. The CDR3: CASTTGTGGRNEQFF. CDR3 bases read: TGTGCCAGCACTACCGGGACAGGGGGCAGGAATGAG. The variable domain in full, completed from reference TRBV2 and TRBJ2-1, reads EPEVTQTPSHQVTQMGQEVILRCVPISNHLYFYWYRQILGQKVEFLVSFYNNEISEKSEIFDDQFSVERPDGSNFTLKIRSTKLEDSAMYFCASTTGTGGRNEQFFGPGTRLTVL.

This clone was observed at least ten times. The CDR3 goes on 3 residues after the read ends, and that part is filled in from the germline J gene. The V and J genes are TRBV5-4 and TRBJ2-2; 7 bases are a match to TRBD1. J gave up 5 bases and V 0 bases, and 7 bases lay outside the gene matches. This CDR3 contains 16 residues. Germline V gene sequence: CDR1 SGHNT, CDR2 YYREEE (reference sequence). The CDR3 spells CASSLVGGKRTGELFF. The DNA read from the CDR3 is TGTGCCAGCAGCTTGGTAGGGGGCAAGAGGACCGGGGAG.

At least ten counts were recorded for this clone. The read ends 3 residues shy of where the CDR3 ends; the end is completed using the germline J gene. The rearrangement links TRBV5-1 to TRBJ1-2; 8 bases agree with TRBD1. CDR3 size: 15 residues. From germline, CDR1 is SGHRS and CDR2 YFSETQ. With 6 bases clipped from V and 2 bases from J, the junction kept 9 bases outside the gene matches. CDR3 bases read: TGCGCCAGCACTTCCGGGACAGGATCCAACTATGGC. Translation: CASTSGTGSNYG. The whole CDR3 protein is CASTSGTGSNYGYTF.